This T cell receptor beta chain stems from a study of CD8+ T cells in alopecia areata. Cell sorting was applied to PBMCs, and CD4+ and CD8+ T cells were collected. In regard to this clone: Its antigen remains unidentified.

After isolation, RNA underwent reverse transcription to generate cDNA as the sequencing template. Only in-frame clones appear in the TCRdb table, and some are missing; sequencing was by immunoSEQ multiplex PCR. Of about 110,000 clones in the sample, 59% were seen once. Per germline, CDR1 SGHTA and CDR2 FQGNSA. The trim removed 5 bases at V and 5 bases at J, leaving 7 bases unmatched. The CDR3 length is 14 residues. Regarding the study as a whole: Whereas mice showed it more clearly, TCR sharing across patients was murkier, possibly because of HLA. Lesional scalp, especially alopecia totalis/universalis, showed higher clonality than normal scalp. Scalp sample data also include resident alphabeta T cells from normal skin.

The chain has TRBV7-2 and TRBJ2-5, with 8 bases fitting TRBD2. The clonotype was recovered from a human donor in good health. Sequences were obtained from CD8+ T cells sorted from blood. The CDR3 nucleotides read TGTGCCAGCAGCCTACGGGGGGGCGAGGAGACCCAGTACTTC. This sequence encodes CASSLRGGEETQYF.